These 24 T cell receptor beta chains share one sample of origin, sequenced in a study of vaccination and CD4 T cells after COVID-19. The Oncomine TCR Beta short-read assay was what sequenced the DNA obtained from cultured CD4+ T cells. From the PCR reads, TCRdb called clonotypes with MiXCR, one entry per CDR3 protein. The data contain approximately 14,000 distinct CDR3 sequences, 50% to 55% of them singletons. These receptors' antigens are unknown. As to treatment: roughly ten-day PBMC culture with coronavirus spike peptide pools or control peptides (ViraFEST assay). Sequencing input: CD4+ T cells from blood, cultured in vitro. Receptor source: a human donor who had recovered from COVID-19.

Here the CDR3 DNA reads TGTGCCAGCAGGGCGGGACGGTACTCTGGAAACACCATATATTTT. It specifies CASRAGRYSGNTIYF. J is TRBJ1-3 and V is TRBV12-3 or TRBV12-4; D may be TRBD1 (5 bases). This CDR3 comprises 15 residues. Trimming removed 6 bases at V and 0 bases at J, with 12 bases between.

The chain carries TRBV20-1 and TRBJ2-7; 11 bases agree with TRBD2. The CDR3 spans 15 residues. Germline CDR1 DFQATT, CDR2 SNEGSKA (reference sequence). The junction had 8 bases not matched to a gene; V was cut back by 4 bases and J by 3 bases. CDR3 DNA: TGCAGTGCTAAAATTAGCGGGAGGGATGTCTACGAGCAGTACTTC. Its protein product is CSAKISGRDVYEQYF.

This clonotype occurred a few times. The gene calls are TRBV20-1 and TRBJ1-3; no firm D call. V dropped 4 bases and J dropped 1 base, with 2 bases sitting between them. The CDR3 has 11 residues. The germline gives CDR1 DFQATT, CDR2 SNEGSKA (reference sequence). The CDR3, as DNA: TGCAGTGCTAAATCTGGAAACACCATATATTTT. Residues: CSAKSGNTIYF.

The DNA of the CDR3 is TGTGCCAGCAGCTTCGACATCACCGGAAACACCATATATTTT. Its translation is CASSFDITGNTIYF. The V and J genes are TRBV11-2 and TRBJ1-3; no definite D call. Trimming shortened V by 3 bases and J by 4 bases, and 10 bases separated the two germline ends. Germline V gene sequence: CDR1 SGHAT, CDR2 FQNNGV. The CDR3 length is 14 residues.

The chain has TRBV20-1 and TRBJ2-3, with D possibly matching TRBD1 (6 bases). The CDR3 runs 15 residues. The ends were cut back, 0 bases at V and 2 bases at J, with 12 bases in the middle. The germline gives CDR1 DFQATT, CDR2 SNEGSKA (reference sequence). In DNA form, the CDR3 reads TGCAGTGCTAGAGACGCCGGGACACCCACAGATACGCAGTATTTT. Its translation: CSARDAGTPTDTQYF.

CDR3 in amino acids: CASSIAGTGWVGNQPQHF. CDR3 sequence (DNA): TGTGCCAGTAGTATAGCCGGGACAGGGTGGGTTGGCAATCAGCCCCAGCATTTT. This chain links TRBV19 with TRBJ1-5, with 9 bases fitting TRBD1. The germline CDR1 and CDR2 sequences are LNHDA and SQIVND (reference sequence). V dropped 1 base and J dropped 2; count of bases not matched to a gene: 9. CDR3 size: 18 residues.

This chain connects TRBV2 to TRBJ1-5; 8 bases agree with TRBD1. From germline, CDR1 is SNHLY and CDR2 FYNNEI. The CDR3 covers 15 residues. V gave up 7 bases and J gave up 5 bases; unmatched junction bases: 10. The CDR3 coding sequence is TGTGCCAGCACCCTATTCCAGGGGGCCGATCAGCCCCAGCATTTT. Amino acid sequence: CASTLFQGADQPQHF.

This chain uses TRBV5-1 with TRBJ1-1; D is unresolved. The CDR3 spans 13 residues. CDR1 and CDR2 from the germline V gene are SGHRS and YFSETQ. Trimming took off 3 bases at V and 1 base at J, with 7 bases between the two ends. As DNA, the CDR3 is TGCGCCAGCAGCTATTGGGGGAACACTGAAGCTTTCTTT. This gives the protein CASSYWGNTEAFF.

V usage is TRBV5-1 and J usage is TRBJ2-3; unclear D gene. The length of the CDR3 is 14 residues. With 4 bases removed from V and 1 base from J, the gap between germline ends came to 10 bases. Germline CDR1 and CDR2: SGHRS and YFSETQ. The CDR3, as DNA: TGCGCCAGCAGCCCTATCCTAGGCACAGATACGCAGTATTTT. This encodes CASSPILGTDTQYF.

This clonotype was found once. The gene calls are TRBV7-9 and TRBJ1-6; D gene ambiguous. This CDR3 is built from 13 residues. The germline V and J ends were trimmed by 5 bases and 16 bases, with 18 bases remaining between them. Germline V CDR1 and CDR2: SEHNR, FQNEAQ (reference sequence). CDR3 DNA: TGTGCCAGCAGCCCGAGGGTGGATCAGCGACTCCACTTT. Protein: CASSPRVDQRLHF. Full variable domain (remainder filled in from reference TRBV7-9 and TRBJ1-6): DTGVSQNPRHKITKRGQNVTFRCDPISEHNRLYWYRQTLGQGPEFLTYFQNEAQLEKSRLLSDRFSAERPKGSFSTLEIQRTEQGDSAMYLCASSPRVDQRLHFGNGTRLTVT.

The chain employs TRBV10-3 and TRBJ2-7; D gene ambiguous. The CDR3 spans 13 residues. V was shortened by 3 bases and J by 0 bases, with 6 bases between the two germline ends. CDR1 and CDR2 from the germline V gene are ENHRY and SYGVKD. The CDR3 bases are TGTGCCATCAGTGAAGGGAACTCCTACGAGCAGTACTTC. It is translated as CAISEGNSYEQYF.

The chain links TRBV19 to TRBJ2-5; D uncertain. Germline V gene data show CDR1 as LNHDA and CDR2 as SQIVND (reference sequence). CDR3 length: 14 residues. Trimming stripped 4 bases from V and 5 bases from J, with 14 bases between. The CDR3 sequence: CASSTSPERETQYF. The CDR3, as DNA: TGTGCCAGTAGTACATCGCCCGAGAGGGAGACCCAGTACTTC.

This clonotype was found once. The rearrangement links TRBV5-1 to TRBJ1-2; 9 bases map to TRBD1. The CDR3 runs 13 residues. Germline values: CDR1 SGHRS, CDR2 YFSETQ. J gave up 6 bases and V 4 bases, and 4 bases lay outside the gene matches. The CDR3 DNA sequence: TGCGCCAGCAGCCTACAGGGGGCCAATGGCTACACCTTC. Protein product: CASSLQGANGYTF. Full variable domain (remainder filled in from reference TRBV5-1 and TRBJ1-2): KAGVTQTPRYLIKTRGQQVTLSCSPISGHRSVSWYQQTPGQGLQFLFEYFSETQRNKGNFPGRFSGRQFSNSRSEMNVSTLELGDSALYLCASSLQGANGYTFGSGTRLTVV.

This clonotype was counted a few times. Here the CDR3 reads CASSLMDTEAFF. CDR3 in DNA: TGCGCCAGCAGCTTGATGGACACTGAAGCTTTCTTT. The gene calls are TRBV5-1 and TRBJ1-1; the D is unclear. V lost 1 base to trimming and J lost 3 bases, with 4 bases between them. Germline CDR1 and CDR2: SGHRS and YFSETQ. This CDR3 has 12 amino acids.

This chain joins TRBV6-1 and TRBJ1-5, with 7 nucleotides matching TRBD1. CDR3 length: 16 amino acids. Germline-derived CDR1 and CDR2 are MNHNS and SASEGT. The ends lost 6 bases at V and 2 bases at J; junction bases unmatched: 10. This CDR3 is CASSPGGVRGNQPQHF. For the CDR3, the DNA is TGTGCCAGCAGCCCAGGGGGGGTAAGGGGCAATCAGCCCCAGCATTTT.

The chain recombines TRBV20-1 with TRBJ2-7; 12 positions agree with TRBD2. V shed 6 bases, J shed 0 bases, and the junction held 15 bases outside the gene matches. The CDR3 extends over 18 amino acids. The V gene's germline CDR1 is DFQATT and CDR2 SNEGSKA (reference sequence). The CDR3 region is CSARAPGTSGWSSYEQYF. The CDR3 nucleotides are TGCAGTGCCCGAGCCCCCGGGACTAGCGGGTGGAGCTCCTACGAGCAGTACTTC.

This chain links TRBV15 with TRBJ2-1, with D perhaps TRBD2 (5 bases). Germline values: CDR1 LNHNV, CDR2 YYDKDF (reference sequence). The CDR3 contains 12 residues. V was pared by 6 bases and J by 8 bases, with 11 bases between. This CDR3 is CATSRGYDEQFF. CDR3 DNA sequence: TGTGCCACCAGTCGGGGTTATGATGAGCAGTTCTTC.

This chain links TRBV20-1 with TRBJ2-1, with 9 bases that match TRBD2. The CDR3 totals 13 residues. Germline V gives CDR1 DFQATT, CDR2 SNEGSKA (reference sequence). The V and J ends lost 6 bases and 5 bases, in that order; junction bases with no gene match: 5. The chain's CDR3 is CSARRLADNEQFF. DNA of the CDR3: TGCAGTGCCCGACGACTAGCGGACAATGAGCAGTTCTTC.

V usage is TRBV7-3 and J usage is TRBJ2-5, with 8 bases lining up with TRBD1. The CDR3 consists of 13 residues. With V trimmed by 5 bases and J by 5 bases, 4 bases remained unmatched. CDR1 and CDR2 from the germline V gene are SGHTA and FQGTGA. The CDR3 loop is CASSPTGDETQYF. CDR3 nucleotide sequence: TGTGCCAGCAGCCCGACAGGGGACGAGACCCAGTACTTC.

The chain couples TRBV10-3 to TRBJ1-6; 8 positions match TRBD1. Germline V gene sequence: CDR1 ENHRY, CDR2 SYGVKD. The CDR3 is made up of 15 amino acids. With V trimmed by 0 bases and J by 9 bases, 4 bases remained unmatched. The CDR3: CAISESDRESSPLHF. In DNA form, the CDR3 reads TGTGCCATCAGTGAGTCGGACAGGGAGAGTTCACCCCTCCACTTT.

The CDR3, as DNA: TGTGCCAGCAGTGGTCTCGGGGTACCCCAGCATTTT. Encoded protein: CASSGLGVPQHF. V is TRBV6-1 and J is TRBJ1-5; D not certain. The germline CDR1 and CDR2 sequences are MNHNS and SASEGT. This CDR3 comprises 12 residues. Trimming pared 4 bases from V and 10 bases from J, leaving 11 bases between.

This clonotype appeared a single time. The chain uses TRBV7-6 and TRBJ2-7; TRBD1 might be the D (5 bases). CDR3 length: 12 amino acids. Trimming stripped 5 bases from V and 3 bases from J, with 8 bases between. CDR1 SGHVS and CDR2 FNYEAQ come from the germline V gene. The CDR3 is CASSQGGYEQYF. CDR3 sequence (DNA): TGTGCCAGCAGCCAGGGCGGCTACGAGCAGTACTTC.

The rearrangement joins TRBV28 to TRBJ2-1; 8 bases line up with TRBD1. Per the germline V gene, CDR1 is MDHEN and CDR2 is SYDVKM. The CDR3 has 16 residues. After removal of 7 bases from V and 9 bases from J, the junction contained 17 bases not matched to a gene. CDR3 amino acids: CASTSLMGTGTIEQFF. The CDR3 DNA sequence: TGTGCCAGCACCTCTCTTATGGGGACAGGTACCATTGAGCAGTTCTTC.

This clonotype has a handful of counts. The V gene is TRBV15, the J gene TRBJ1-5, with D possibly being TRBD1 (5 bases). V was shortened by 5 bases and J by 7 bases, with 15 bases between the two germline ends. This CDR3 region has 14 residues. Germline loops: CDR1 LNHNV, CDR2 YYDKDF (reference sequence). DNA of the CDR3: TGTGCCACCAGCCGCGGGGCCGTGCGCCAGCCCCAGCATTTT. Translating gives CATSRGAVRQPQHF.